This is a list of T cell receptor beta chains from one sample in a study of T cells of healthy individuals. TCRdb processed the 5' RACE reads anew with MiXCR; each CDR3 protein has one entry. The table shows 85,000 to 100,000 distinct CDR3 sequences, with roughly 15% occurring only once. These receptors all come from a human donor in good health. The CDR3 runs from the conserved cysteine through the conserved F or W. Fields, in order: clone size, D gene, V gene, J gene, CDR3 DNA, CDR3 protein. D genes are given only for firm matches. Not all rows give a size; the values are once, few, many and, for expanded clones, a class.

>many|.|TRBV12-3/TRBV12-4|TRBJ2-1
TGTGCCAGCAGTCCGGGGGAGGTTTACAATGAGCAGTTCTTC
CASSPGEVYNEQFF
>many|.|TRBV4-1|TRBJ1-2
TGCGCCAGCAGCCAAACCCCCCAATCTCACCGGGACACGGTCTTC
CASSQTPQSHRDTVF
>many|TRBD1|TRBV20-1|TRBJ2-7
TGCAGTGCTTCGGACAGGGTATACGGCGAGCAGTACTTC
CSASDRVYGEQYF
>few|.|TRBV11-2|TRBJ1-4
TGTGCCAGCAGCTCGCACAGGGAGGAAAAACTGTTTTTT
CASSSHREEKLFF
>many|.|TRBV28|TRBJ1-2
TGTGCCAGCAGTTTCATTCCGGGACTGGCGGACTATGGCTACACCTTC
CASSFIPGLADYGYTF
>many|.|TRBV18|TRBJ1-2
TGTGCCAGCTCACCACAACAGGGAGAGGATGGCTACACCTTC
CASSPQQGEDGYTF
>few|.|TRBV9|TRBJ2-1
TGTGCCAGCAGCGGAGGGGCCCTGTCAATCTCTAATGAGCAGTTCTTC
CASSGGALSISNEQFF
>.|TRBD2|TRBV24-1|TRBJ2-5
TGTGCCACCAGTGTAGGGACTAGCGGGTACCAAGAGACCCAGTACTTC
CATSVGTSGYQETQYF
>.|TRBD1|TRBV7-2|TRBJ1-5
TGTGCCAGCAGCTTAGATGGCAGGGGGCACGGCAATCAGCCCCAGCATTTT
CASSLDGRGHGNQPQHF
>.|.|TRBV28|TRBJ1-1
TGTGCCAGCAGTTTTGGCCAGTACAACATCGCTGAAGCTTTCTTT
CASSFGQYNIAEAFF
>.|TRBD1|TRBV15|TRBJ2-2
TGTGCCACCAGCAGAGATAGGGGGCCCACCGGGGAGCTGTTTTTT
CATSRDRGPTGELFF
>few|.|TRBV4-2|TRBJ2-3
TGTGCCAGGCCGGCCCTCCGCACAGATACGCAGTATTTT
CARPALRTDTQYF
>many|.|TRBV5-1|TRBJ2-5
TGCGCCAGCAGCACCTCCTTAGAAGAGACCCAGTACTTC
CASSTSLEETQYF
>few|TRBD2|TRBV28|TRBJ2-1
TGTGCCAGCAGGCTCGGACTAGCAGTAAATGAGCAGTTCTTC
CASRLGLAVNEQFF
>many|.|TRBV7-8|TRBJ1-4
TGTGCCAGCAGCTTAGGGGGCGGACGGTTTGAAAAACTGTTTTTT
CASSLGGGRFEKLFF
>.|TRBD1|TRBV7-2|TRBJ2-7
TGTGCCAGCAGCCCAAAACAGGGGACCTACTACGAGCAGTACTTC
CASSPKQGTYYEQYF
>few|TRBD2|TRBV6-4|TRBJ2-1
TGTGCCAGCAGTGACGGAACTAGCGGGGGGGACAATGAGCAGTTCTTC
CASSDGTSGGDNEQFF
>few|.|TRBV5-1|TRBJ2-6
TGCGCCAGCAGCTTGATAAGCCTGAGCTCTGGGGCCAACGTCCTGACTTTC
CASSLISLSSGANVLTF
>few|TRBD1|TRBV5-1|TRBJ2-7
TGCGCCAGCAGCTTTGACGGACAGGCCTACGAGCAGTACTTC
CASSFDGQAYEQYF
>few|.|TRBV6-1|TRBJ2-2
TGTGCCAGCAGTGAAGTCCCCCCCGCGAACACCGGGGAGCTGTTTTTT
CASSEVPPANTGELFF
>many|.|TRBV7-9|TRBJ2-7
TGTGCCAGCAGCTTAACGTGGGACATAAACTACGAGCAGTACTTC
CASSLTWDINYEQYF
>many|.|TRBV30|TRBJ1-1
TGTGCCTGGAGTGAGACAGCGAACACTGAAGCTTTCTTT
CAWSETANTEAFF
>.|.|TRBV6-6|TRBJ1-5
TGTGCCAGCAGAGGGACAATCGATCAGCCCCAGCATTTT
CASRGTIDQPQHF
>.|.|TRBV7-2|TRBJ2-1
TGTGCCAGCAGCCCCGATGATAGTGAGCAGTTCTTC
CASSPDDSEQFF
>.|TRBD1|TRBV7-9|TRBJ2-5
TGTGCCAGCAGCTCCAAGGGACAGCAAGAGACCCAGTACTTC
CASSSKGQQETQYF